Listed below are T cell receptor beta chains from one sample, sequenced in a study of blood T cell repertoires in COVID-19. Assay used: immunoSEQ multiplex PCR; TCRdb lists only in-frame clones, some missing. The table lists roughly 200,000 clones, 80% to 90% of them singletons. Sequencing was carried out using peripheral blood. The receptors come from a man aged 40-55 years with active or convalescent COVID-19. Each CDR3 is given with its conserved first and last residue. A D gene is named only where the DNA matches it firmly. Expanded clones are given a class, and other clones once, few, many or no size at all.

v_gene	len	d_gene	j_gene	abundance	CDR3nt	CDR3aa
TRBV28	16	TRBD2	TRBJ2-7	-	TGTGCCAGCAGTTCTTGGACTAGCGGTAGCTCCTACGAGCAGTACTTC	CASSSWTSGSSYEQYF
TRBV7-2	17	TRBD2	TRBJ2-7	-	TGTGCCAGCAGCTCCCGCCCCGGACTAGCGGGGACCTACGAGCAGTACTTC	CASSSRPGLAGTYEQYF
TRBV11-3	14	-	TRBJ2-7	-	TGTGCCAGCAGCCGTGGGGCAGCCACCTACGAGCAGTACTTC	CASSRGAATYEQYF
TRBV5-8	15	-	TRBJ2-1	once	TGTGCCAGCAGCTTTCTATCAGGGACCTACAATGAGCAGTTCTTC	CASSFLSGTYNEQFF
TRBV30	14	-	TRBJ2-3	-	TGTGCCTGGAGTGTTTCGGAGGCCCCTCACGCGCAGTATTTT	CAWSVSEAPHAQYF
TRBV5-1	11	-	TRBJ2-7	-	TGCGCCAGCAGCTCTTCCTACGAGCAGTACTTC	CASSSSYEQYF
TRBV6-1	17	-	TRBJ2-2	-	TGTGCCAGCAGTGTCAAGTTAATGAGGGCGAACACCGGGGAGCTGTTTTTT	CASSVKLMRANTGELFF
TRBV2	15	-	TRBJ1-4	-	TGTGCCAGCAGAGAGGGAGGACTGGACAATGAAAAACTGTTTTTT	CASREGGLDNEKLFF
TRBV6-5	14	-	TRBJ1-2	-	TGTGCCAGCAGTTCTCCGGGAACCCCCGGGGGCTACACCTTC	CASSSPGTPGGYTF
TRBV4-3	16	-	TRBJ1-2	-	TGCGCCAGCAGCCAAGAACCGGGAAGATCGAGCTATGGCTACACCTTC	CASSQEPGRSSYGYTF
TRBV28	16	TRBD1	TRBJ1-5	-	TGTGCCAGCAGTTCAAGACAGGGCGAGGCCAATCAGCCCCAGCATTTT	CASSSRQGEANQPQHF
TRBV5-5	15	-	TRBJ2-5	-	TGTGCCAGCAGCCCGGGGACTGGGGTCCGCGGGACCCAGTACTTC	CASSPGTGVRGTQYF
TRBV7-2	17	TRBD1	TRBJ2-6	-	TGTGCCAGCAGATTTGGGACAGAACTCTCTGGGGCCAACGTCCTGACTTTC	CASRFGTELSGANVLTF
TRBV19	17	TRBD2	TRBJ2-1	-	TGTGCCAGTAGCCTTAGACTAGCGGGAGGAACATACAATGAGCAGTTCTTC	CASSLRLAGGTYNEQFF
TRBV18	15	-	TRBJ2-7	-	TGTGCCAGCTCATTACGGGGACTGGGGGCCTACGAGCAGTACTTC	CASSLRGLGAYEQYF
TRBV6-5	13	-	TRBJ1-1	-	TGTGCCAGCAGTTACGGGGCTAGCACTGAAGCTTTCTTT	CASSYGASTEAFF
TRBV11-2	14	-	TRBJ1-1	-	TGTGCCAGCAGCTTCCTACAGGGTAACGCTGAAGCTTTCTTT	CASSFLQGNAEAFF
TRBV12-5	15	TRBD1	TRBJ1-2	-	TGTGCTAGTGGCCTCGGGACAGGGGCCTACTATGGCTACACCTTC	CASGLGTGAYYGYTF
TRBV10-3	18	TRBD2	TRBJ2-1	-	TGTGCCATCAGTCAACGGCTAGCGGGAGGGGTCTCCTACAATGAGCAGTTCTTC	CAISQRLAGGVSYNEQFF
TRBV9	12	-	TRBJ2-1	-	TGTGCCAGCAGCGGAGTATACAATGAGCAGTTCTTC	CASSGVYNEQFF
TRBV7-9	19	TRBD2	TRBJ2-7	once	TGTGCCAGCAGCTTATTAGGGTACGGTAGCGGGAGAATTTCCTACGAGCAGTACTTC	CASSLLGYGSGRISYEQYF
TRBV5-6	13	TRBD1	TRBJ1-4	-	TGTGCCAGCAGCCGGGACAGGAGGGAAAAACTGTTTTTT	CASSRDRREKLFF
TRBV6-2/TRBV6-3	14	TRBD1	TRBJ1-1	-	TGTGCCAGCAGCCTACGACAGGGTTCGGCTGAAGCTTTCTTT	CASSLRQGSAEAFF
TRBV27	15	-	TRBJ2-1	-	TGTGCCAGCGGTAGGGATCGATTGAAGGGGCATGAGCAGTTCTTC	CASGRDRLKGHEQFF
TRBV2	12	-	TRBJ1-2	-	TGTGCCAGCAGTGGGGGACTGTCTGGCTACACCTTC	CASSGGLSGYTF
TRBV9	16	TRBD2	TRBJ2-1	-	TGTGCCAGCAGCGTAGAGGCGGGAGGGTGGTACAATGAGCAGTTCTTC	CASSVEAGGWYNEQFF
TRBV3-1/TRBV3-2	14	-	TRBJ1-4	-	TGTGCCAGCAGCAGAGACAGCGTTAATGAAAAACTGTTTTTT	CASSRDSVNEKLFF
TRBV29-1	13	-	TRBJ2-1	-	TGCAGCGTTACACCCCGCTCCTACAATGAGCAGTTCTTC	CSVTPRSYNEQFF
TRBV5-1	23	-	TRBJ1-3	-	TGCGCCAGCAGCTTCCCTGGACCGGGAGAGCAGCGCGTATGCGACTGGGCAGGAAACACCATATATTTT	CASSFPGPGEQRVCDWAGNTIYF
TRBV6-5	15	TRBD1	TRBJ1-1	-	TGTGCCAGCAGAGACCGGGACAGGGGGACCACTGAAGCTTTCTTT	CASRDRDRGTTEAFF
TRBV4-1	16	-	TRBJ2-2	-	TGCGCCAGCAGCCAAGGGCCCTCGGGGAACACCGGGGAGCTGTTTTTT	CASSQGPSGNTGELFF
TRBV18	12	-	TRBJ1-6	-	TGTGCCAGCTCATCAGGGTCCTCACCCCTCCACTTT	CASSSGSSPLHF
TRBV7-9	13	-	TRBJ1-2	few	TGTGCCAGCAGCCGGCGGGACAACTATGGCTACACCTTC	CASSRRDNYGYTF
TRBV1	17	-	TRBJ1-6	-	TGCACCAGCAGCCTTAAACACGCGGGACAGTTAAATTCACCCCTCCACTTT	CTSSLKHAGQLNSPLHF
TRBV7-2	15	TRBD1	TRBJ1-5	-	TGTGCCAGCAGCCCGGACAGGGATAGCAATCAGCCCCAGCATTTT	CASSPDRDSNQPQHF
TRBV16	13	-	TRBJ1-4	-	TGTGCCAGCAGCCAATCTGGGGCGGTAAAACTGTTTTTT	CASSQSGAVKLFF
TRBV19	16	TRBD1	TRBJ1-5	-	TGTGCCAGTAGTATAGGGGGGGACAGGGACAATCAGCCCCAGCATTTT	CASSIGGDRDNQPQHF
TRBV2	16	-	TRBJ2-3	once	TGTGCCAGCATTAGGGGAACAGCTGGTGGGACAGATACGCAGTATTTT	CASIRGTAGGTDTQYF
TRBV19	15	TRBD2	TRBJ2-3	-	TGTGCCAGCTCCCCGGGACTAGTGGGCACAGATACGCAGTATTTT	CASSPGLVGTDTQYF
TRBV12-3/TRBV12-4	12	-	TRBJ1-2	-	TGTGCCAGCAGTCCACAGGGTGGTGGCTACACCTTC	CASSPQGGGYTF
TRBV6-6	15	TRBD1	TRBJ1-5	-	TGTGCCAGCAGTCCGGGACAGGGGGGAAATCAGCCCCAGCATTTT	CASSPGQGGNQPQHF
TRBV18	16	TRBD2	TRBJ2-3	-	TGTGCCAGCTCACCGACTACTAGCGGAGGGACAGATACGCAGTATTTT	CASSPTTSGGTDTQYF
TRBV7-9	15	TRBD2	TRBJ2-1	-	TGTGCCAGCAGCTTGTCGGTCGGGGGGTACAATGAGCAGTTCTTC	CASSLSVGGYNEQFF
TRBV14	16	TRBD2	TRBJ2-3	-	TGTGCCAGCAGCCAAGACCAAGCGGGGGGCGGGGATACGCAGTATTTT	CASSQDQAGGGDTQYF
TRBV30	14	-	TRBJ2-1	few	TGTGCCTGGACCCCGGACAGTCATAACAATGAGCAGTTCTTC	CAWTPDSHNNEQFF
TRBV27	14	TRBD2	TRBJ2-7	-	TGTGCCAGCCAAACGACTAGCGGGAGGGGTGGGCAGTACTTC	CASQTTSGRGGQYF
TRBV12-3/TRBV12-4	13	-	TRBJ1-1	-	TGTGCCAGCAGACTAGGGTCAAACACTGAAGCTTTCTTT	CASRLGSNTEAFF